Listed below are T cell receptor beta chains from one sample, sequenced in a study of human T cells and chemical hapten exposure. TCRdb re-called the RACE reads with MiXCR, one entry per CDR3 protein. The repertoire holds tens of thousands of distinct CDR3 sequences, with 25% to 40% as singletons. Material: whole blood, obtained in connection with sensitization to the hapten diphenylcyclopropenone (DPC). The receptors shown here come from a man between 35 and 55 years old with alopecia areata. Some clones in this sample may be carry-over from other donors' samples. The CDR3 runs from the conserved cysteine through the conserved F or W. The order of the fields is V gene, CDR3 length, D gene, J gene, clone size, CDR3 protein, CDR3 DNA. A D gene is named only where the DNA matches it firmly. Size is omitted from some rows. Given values are once, few, many or a class for expanded clones.

TRBV7-9	15	TRBD1	TRBJ2-3	NA	CASSHDRGGADTQYF	TGTGCCAGCAGCCACGACAGGGGTGGAGCAGATACGCAGTATTTT
TRBV5-1	14	TRBD1	TRBJ1-2	NA	CASSLGQGNYGYTF	TGCGCCAGCAGCTTAGGACAGGGGAACTATGGCTACACCTTC
TRBV28	14	NA	TRBJ2-4	few	CASSWSGGGDIQYF	TGTGCCAGCAGTTGGTCCGGGGGCGGCGACATTCAGTACTTC
TRBV4-2	13	NA	TRBJ2-5	NA	CASSRGAQETQYF	TGTGCCAGCAGCCGAGGGGCCCAAGAGACCCAGTACTTC
TRBV25-1	16	TRBD1	TRBJ2-7	few	CASSVGTGFVGYEQYF	TGTGCCAGCAGTGTCGGGACAGGGTTCGTCGGGTACGAGCAGTACTTC
TRBV28	14	NA	TRBJ2-1	NA	CASVGLGSYNEQFF	TGTGCCAGCGTCGGGTTGGGGTCCTACAATGAGCAGTTCTTC
TRBV4-1	13	NA	TRBJ2-7	few	CASSQVGGGEQYF	TGCGCCAGCAGCCAAGTTGGAGGAGGGGAGCAGTACTTC
TRBV5-1	16	TRBD2	TRBJ2-3	NA	CASSLTGLAGMDTQYF	TGCGCCAGCAGCTTGACGGGACTAGCGGGAATGGATACGCAGTATTTT
TRBV18	15	NA	TRBJ1-1	NA	CASSPSGPGGTEAFF	TGTGCCAGCTCACCCTCGGGGCCCGGCGGTACTGAAGCTTTCTTT
TRBV10-2	14	NA	TRBJ1-1	few	CASSEDRGRTEAFF	TGCGCCAGCAGTGAGGACCGGGGCCGCACCGAAGCTTTCTTT
TRBV7-9	15	TRBD2	TRBJ2-2	few	CASSGGTSRTGELFF	TGTGCCAGCAGCGGCGGGACTAGCCGTACCGGGGAGCTGTTTTTT
TRBV20-1	15	NA	TRBJ2-7	NA	CSARDPGGPSYEQYF	TGCAGTGCTAGGGACCCTGGAGGGCCCTCCTACGAGCAGTACTTC
TRBV7-2	16	TRBD2	TRBJ2-1	NA	CASSLVGGRAGNEQFF	TGTGCCAGCAGCTTAGTAGGCGGGAGGGCCGGGAATGAGCAGTTCTTC
TRBV6-1	14	NA	TRBJ2-7	few	CASSESDPGYEQYF	TGTGCCAGCAGTGAATCGGACCCTGGCTACGAGCAGTACTTC
TRBV7-2	12	TRBD1	TRBJ1-2	NA	CASSLAGGGYTF	TGTGCCAGCAGCTTAGCAGGGGGCGGCTACACCTTC
TRBV5-6	14	NA	TRBJ2-3	NA	CASSRGAGTDTQYF	TGTGCCAGCAGCCGGGGGGCTGGCACAGATACGCAGTATTTT
TRBV7-3	16	TRBD1	TRBJ2-3	NA	CASSFSGQGSGDTQYF	TGTGCCAGCAGCTTTTCGGGACAGGGGTCGGGAGATACGCAGTATTTT
TRBV6-5	15	NA	TRBJ1-5	few	CASSRQATSNQPQHF	TGTGCCAGCAGCCGACAGGCAACCAGCAATCAGCCCCAGCATTTT
TRBV5-1	15	TRBD2	TRBJ2-1	NA	CASSLGTSQSDEQFF	TGCGCCAGCAGCTTGGGGACTAGTCAGTCCGATGAGCAGTTCTTC
TRBV3-1	15	TRBD2	TRBJ2-1	few	CASRGLAGGYNEQFF	TGTGCCAGCAGAGGACTAGCGGGAGGATACAATGAGCAGTTCTTC